This is a list of T cell receptor beta chains from one sample in a study of vaccination effects on CD4 cells after COVID-19. These TCRs are of unknown antigen specificity. Some clones are missing from TCRdb's copy, which holds only in-frame ones; the method was immunoSEQ multiplex PCR. The sample has approximately 46,000 clones, roughly 74% seen once. The material was CD4+ T cells from PBMCs cultured without peptide, obtained before COVID-19 vaccination. The receptors were gathered from a human donor who had a prior SARS-CoV-2 infection. Both conserved end residues are part of each CDR3. Fields, in order: V gene, clone size, D gene, J gene, CDR3 protein, CDR3 DNA. D genes are given only for firm matches. Rows give clone size only sometimes, using once, few, many, or a class for an expanded clone.

V gene: TRBV4-2; clone size: NA; D gene: NA; J gene: TRBJ1-2; CDR3 protein: CASSQLGDNYGYTF; CDR3 DNA: TGTGCCAGCAGCCAATTGGGAGATAACTATGGCTACACCTTC
V gene: TRBV7-2; clone size: NA; D gene: TRBD1; J gene: TRBJ2-7; CDR3 protein: CASSRDRGLYEQYF; CDR3 DNA: TGTGCCAGCAGCCGGGACAGGGGGCTCTACGAGCAGTACTTC
V gene: TRBV5-1; clone size: NA; D gene: NA; J gene: TRBJ1-6; CDR3 protein: CASSLDRAPLHF; CDR3 DNA: TGCGCCAGCAGCTTGGACCGGGCACCCCTCCACTTT
V gene: TRBV9; clone size: NA; D gene: NA; J gene: TRBJ1-6; CDR3 protein: CASSLGAYRASNSPLHF; CDR3 DNA: TGTGCCAGCAGCCTAGGGGCGTACCGGGCATCTAATTCACCCCTCCACTTT
V gene: TRBV7-9; clone size: few; D gene: NA; J gene: TRBJ1-1; CDR3 protein: CASSRPSQREAFF; CDR3 DNA: TGTGCCAGCAGCCGCCCTAGCCAACGTGAAGCTTTCTTT
V gene: TRBV3-1/TRBV3-2; clone size: NA; D gene: NA; J gene: TRBJ2-1; CDR3 protein: CASSQGLRNEQFF; CDR3 DNA: TGTGCCAGCAGCCAAGGACTCAGAAATGAGCAGTTCTTC
V gene: TRBV9; clone size: NA; D gene: NA; J gene: TRBJ2-5; CDR3 protein: CASSDTTGGETQYF; CDR3 DNA: TGTGCCAGCAGCGATACGACAGGCGGAGAGACCCAGTACTTC
V gene: TRBV6-1; clone size: few; D gene: NA; J gene: TRBJ2-7; CDR3 protein: CASSERVYWQPGLTYEQYF; CDR3 DNA: TGTGCCAGCAGTGAAAGGGTTTACTGGCAGCCTGGACTTACCTACGAGCAGTACTTC
V gene: TRBV5-1; clone size: NA; D gene: NA; J gene: TRBJ1-2; CDR3 protein: CASSSEPGTEGGLGYTF; CDR3 DNA: TGCGCCAGCAGCTCGGAACCCGGTACCGAAGGAGGTCTTGGCTACACCTTC
V gene: TRBV2; clone size: NA; D gene: NA; J gene: TRBJ1-4; CDR3 protein: CASSVQGGEKLFF; CDR3 DNA: TGTGCCAGCAGTGTGCAGGGCGGAGAAAAACTGTTTTTT
V gene: TRBV4-1; clone size: NA; D gene: TRBD2; J gene: TRBJ2-5; CDR3 protein: CASSRRVAGGSETQYF; CDR3 DNA: TGCGCCAGCAGCCGAAGAGTAGCGGGAGGTTCAGAGACCCAGTACTTC
V gene: TRBV5-4; clone size: NA; D gene: TRBD2; J gene: TRBJ2-5; CDR3 protein: CASSLRGEETQYF; CDR3 DNA: TGTGCCAGCAGCTTGCGGGGGGAAGAGACCCAGTACTTC
V gene: TRBV5-1; clone size: NA; D gene: NA; J gene: TRBJ1-5; CDR3 protein: CASSPGQGLNQPQHF; CDR3 DNA: TGCGCCAGCAGCCCAGGACAAGGTCTCAATCAGCCCCAGCATTTT
V gene: TRBV7-8; clone size: NA; D gene: TRBD1; J gene: TRBJ2-5; CDR3 protein: CASSQFSMTGDRQETQYF; CDR3 DNA: TGTGCCAGCAGCCAGTTTTCCATGACAGGGGACCGCCAAGAGACCCAGTACTTC
V gene: TRBV5-1; clone size: NA; D gene: NA; J gene: TRBJ1-4; CDR3 protein: CASSLGWGEKLFF; CDR3 DNA: TGCGCCAGCAGCTTGGGCTGGGGGGAAAAACTGTTTTTT
V gene: TRBV5-4; clone size: NA; D gene: TRBD1; J gene: TRBJ2-3; CDR3 protein: CASSAWTGGAGDTQYF; CDR3 DNA: TGTGCCAGCAGCGCCTGGACAGGGGGCGCAGGAGATACGCAGTATTTT
V gene: TRBV7-9; clone size: once; D gene: NA; J gene: TRBJ1-3; CDR3 protein: CASSLGQVSGNTIYF; CDR3 DNA: TGTGCCAGCAGCTTAGGGCAGGTCTCTGGAAACACCATATATTTT
V gene: TRBV11-2; clone size: NA; D gene: TRBD2; J gene: TRBJ2-5; CDR3 protein: CASSLGLLLAGGQETQYF; CDR3 DNA: TGTGCCAGCAGCTTAGGTTTGCTACTAGCGGGAGGGCAAGAGACCCAGTACTTC
V gene: TRBV11-2; clone size: NA; D gene: TRBD2; J gene: TRBJ2-1; CDR3 protein: CASSLEGLAGNNEQFF; CDR3 DNA: TGTGCCAGCAGCTTAGAAGGACTAGCGGGAAACAATGAGCAGTTCTTC
V gene: TRBV7-9; clone size: NA; D gene: NA; J gene: TRBJ1-6; CDR3 protein: CASSLGSNSPLHF; CDR3 DNA: TGTGCCAGCAGCTTAGGAAGCAATTCACCCCTCCACTTT
V gene: TRBV2; clone size: NA; D gene: NA; J gene: TRBJ1-1; CDR3 protein: CASSEYGNTEAFF; CDR3 DNA: TGTGCCAGCAGTGAGTACGGGAACACTGAAGCTTTCTTT
V gene: TRBV4-2; clone size: once; D gene: NA; J gene: TRBJ2-7; CDR3 protein: CASSQSYQSRAYEQYF; CDR3 DNA: TGTGCCAGCAGCCAATCTTACCAGAGCCGGGCCTACGAGCAGTACTTC
V gene: TRBV5-6; clone size: NA; D gene: NA; J gene: TRBJ1-3; CDR3 protein: CASSLRPGNTIYF; CDR3 DNA: TGTGCCAGCAGCTTAAGGCCTGGAAACACCATATATTTT
V gene: TRBV3-1/TRBV3-2; clone size: NA; D gene: NA; J gene: TRBJ1-5; CDR3 protein: CASSQEGGGQPQHF; CDR3 DNA: TGTGCCAGCAGCCAAGAGGGGGGAGGTCAGCCCCAGCATTTT
V gene: TRBV6-6; clone size: few; D gene: NA; J gene: TRBJ2-1; CDR3 protein: CASSYSSQRWIGEQFF; CDR3 DNA: TGTGCCAGCAGTTACTCGAGTCAGAGATGGATTGGTGAGCAGTTCTTC
V gene: TRBV7-2; clone size: NA; D gene: TRBD1; J gene: TRBJ1-1; CDR3 protein: CASSARQGYTEAFF; CDR3 DNA: TGTGCCAGCAGCGCTCGACAGGGATACACTGAAGCTTTCTTT
V gene: TRBV5-1; clone size: NA; D gene: TRBD1; J gene: TRBJ1-2; CDR3 protein: CASSLVGTGAKSYGYTF; CDR3 DNA: TGCGCCAGCAGCTTGGTAGGGACAGGGGCTAAAAGTTATGGCTACACCTTC
V gene: TRBV3-1/TRBV3-2; clone size: once; D gene: NA; J gene: TRBJ1-1; CDR3 protein: CASSQEWQGNTEAFF; CDR3 DNA: TGTGCCAGCAGCCAAGAGTGGCAGGGGAACACTGAAGCTTTCTTT
V gene: TRBV2; clone size: few; D gene: NA; J gene: TRBJ1-4; CDR3 protein: CASSPTEIATNEKLFF; CDR3 DNA: TGTGCCAGCAGCCCGACAGAAATCGCAACTAATGAAAAACTGTTTTTT
V gene: TRBV11-3; clone size: NA; D gene: NA; J gene: TRBJ2-3; CDR3 protein: CASSPMGYHGDTQYF; CDR3 DNA: TGTGCCAGCAGCCCCATGGGCTACCATGGAGATACGCAGTATTTT
V gene: TRBV9; clone size: NA; D gene: NA; J gene: TRBJ2-1; CDR3 protein: CASSVSRGEQFF; CDR3 DNA: TGTGCCAGCAGCGTAAGCCGGGGTGAGCAGTTCTTC
V gene: TRBV3-1/TRBV3-2; clone size: NA; D gene: NA; J gene: TRBJ1-2; CDR3 protein: CASSHWDGGYTF; CDR3 DNA: TGTGCCAGCAGCCATTGGGACGGTGGCTACACCTTC
V gene: TRBV5-1; clone size: once; D gene: TRBD1; J gene: TRBJ1-2; CDR3 protein: CASSLTGVYGYTF; CDR3 DNA: TGCGCCAGCAGCTTAACAGGGGTCTATGGCTACACCTTC